Shown below are 8 T cell receptor beta chains from a single sample sequenced in a study of cytomegalovirus exposure and HLA in healthy donors. Generated by immunoSEQ multiplex PCR, the TCRdb table keeps only in-frame clones and is missing some. The profile covers around 230,000 clones, with approximately 83% appearing a single time and around 1.2% taken by the ten largest. What was sequenced was PBMCs. These receptors were obtained from a woman under 40 in good health and CMV-seropositive.

The chain uses TRBV30 and TRBJ2-3; 13 bases map to TRBD2. V was clipped by 0 bases and J by 4 bases; unmatched bases: 7. Germline V CDR1 and CDR2: GTSNPN, SVGIG (reference sequence). The CDR3 runs 17 residues. Here the CDR3 DNA reads TGTGCCTGGAGTGTAACCCGGACTAGCGGGAGCCCAGATACGCAGTATTTT. Its protein is CAWSVTRTSGSPDTQYF.

V is TRBV13 and J is TRBJ2-1; D is perhaps TRBD1 (6 bases). The germline CDR1 and CDR2 sequences are PRHDT and FYEKMQ (reference sequence). Trimming left V 5 bases short and J 3 bases short, with 17 bases between. CDR3 length: 16 amino acids. The CDR3 here is CASSLQQGTHYNEQFF. The DNA of the CDR3 is TGTGCCAGCAGCCTACAACAGGGTACTCACTACAATGAGCAGTTCTTC.

This sequence joins TRBV27 and TRBJ1-5, with 12 positions matching TRBD1. With V trimmed by 5 bases and J by 4 bases, 9 bases remained unmatched. CDR1 is MNHEY and CDR2 is SMNVEV in the germline V gene (reference sequence). The CDR3 contains 17 residues. The CDR3 DNA reads as TGTGCCAGCAGTCCGGGACAGGGGGCAATCCCAAATCAGCCCCAGCATTTT. Amino acids: CASSPGQGAIPNQPQHF.

V gene TRBV9 combines with J gene TRBJ2-7, with TRBD2 identical over 8 bases. Germline lookup yields CDR1 SGDLS and CDR2 YYNGEE. CDR3 length: 15 amino acids. V lost 1 base to trimming and J lost 5 bases; unmatched junction nucleotides: 8. CDR3 nucleotides: TGTGCCAGCAGCGTAATGAGCGGGAGCGGCCACGAGCAGTACTTC. Translated: CASSVMSGSGHEQYF.

The chain combines TRBV28 with TRBJ2-2; tentatively, D is TRBD2 (5 bases). Trimming removed 8 bases from V and 7 bases from J, with 17 bases in between. Germline V CDR1 and CDR2: MDHEN, SYDVKM. This CDR3 comprises 14 residues. The CDR3: CASRRTRSVGELFF. In nucleotides, the CDR3 is TGTGCCAGCCGACGGACTCGGTCTGTCGGGGAGCTGTTTTTT.

This chain connects TRBV7-9 to TRBJ2-1; perhaps TRBD2 as D (6 bases). Germline CDR1 is SEHNR and CDR2 is FQNEAQ (reference sequence). The CDR3 is 17 amino acids. V lost 7 bases and J 11 bases, leaving 30 bases between the germline ends. The CDR3 DNA reads TGTGCCAGCACTCCGACTAGGAGCCTCGCCCTACAAGTAAAGCAGTTCTTC. It is translated as CASTPTRSLALQVKQFF.

The V call is TRBV4-2, the J call TRBJ2-3; the match to TRBD2 covers 10 bases. This CDR3 has 17 residues. CDR1 is LGHNA, CDR2 YNFKEQ, per germline. J gave up 6 bases and V 1 base, and 10 bases lay outside the gene matches. The CDR3 nucleotides read TGTGCCAGCAGCCAAGCAAAAGCGGGAGGGCCTGGGGATACGCAGTATTTT. Residues: CASSQAKAGGPGDTQYF.

The gene calls are TRBV7-8 and TRBJ2-7; 7 positions agree with TRBD1. The trim removed 1 base at V and 3 bases at J, leaving 6 bases unmatched. CDR1 and CDR2 from the germline V gene are SGHVS and FQNEAQ. The CDR3 is 15 amino acids. For the CDR3, the DNA is TGTGCCAGCAGCTTAGTCACTGCAGGGGGCTACGAGCAGTACTTC. It codes for CASSLVTAGGYEQYF. The entire variable domain, with the rest obtained from reference TRBV7-8 and TRBJ2-7, is as follows: GAGVSQSPRYKVAKRGQDVALRCDPISGHVSLFWYQQALGQGPEFLTYFQNEAQLDKSGLPSDRFFAERPEGSVSTLKIQRTQQEDSAVYLCASSLVTAGGYEQYFGPGTRLTVT.